This passage covers 25 T cell receptor beta chains from one sample sequenced in a study of blood T cell repertoires in COVID-19. Some clones are missing from TCRdb's copy, which holds only in-frame ones; the method was immunoSEQ multiplex PCR. The sample shows about 260,000 clones, approximately 90% of them seen only once. The sample consisted of PBMCs or T cells enriched from blood (not recorded which). Receptors originate from a man over 45 who had been exposed to COVID-19.

The CDR3 reads CASSVTVSYNSPLHF. The CDR3 bases are TGCGCCAGCAGCGTGACAGTCTCCTATAATTCACCCCTCCACTTT. The rearrangement uses TRBV5-1 and TRBJ1-6; D perhaps matches TRBD1 (5 bases). CDR1 is SGHRS, CDR2 YFSETQ, per germline. The CDR3 has 15 residues. Trimming removed 4 bases from V and 0 bases from J, with 8 bases in between.

The chain carries TRBV7-2 and TRBJ1-3, with D tentatively TRBD1 (6 bases). Per germline, CDR1 SGHTA and CDR2 FQGNSA. CDR3 length equals 18 residues. The V and J ends lost 2 bases and 4 bases respectively, with 21 bases between them. Here the CDR3 reads CASSLSSPGQTGGNTIYF. The CDR3 DNA sequence: TGTGCCAGCAGCTTAAGTTCTCCCGGACAGACGGGGGGAAACACCATATATTTT.

This rearrangement joins TRBV4-1 to TRBJ2-2; 9 bases match TRBD2. Germline-derived CDR1 and CDR2 are MGHRA and YSYEKL. V dropped 2 bases and J dropped 6; count of bases not matched to a gene: 7. This CDR3 is 16 amino acids long. In nucleotides, the CDR3 is TGCGCCAGCAGCCAACCTGGGACTAGCAGAGCCGGGGAGCTGTTTTTT. Protein: CASSQPGTSRAGELFF.

This sequence joins TRBV2 and TRBJ1-5; 12 nucleotides line up with TRBD1. V lost 6 bases, J lost 7 bases, and 7 bases stayed unmatched. The germline V gene has CDR1 SNHLY and CDR2 FYNNEI. This CDR3 is built from 15 residues. The CDR3 bases are TGTGCCAGCAGACCGGGACAGGGGGCTTGGCAGCCCCAGCATTTT. This translates into CASRPGQGAWQPQHF.

The chain links TRBV2 to TRBJ2-1; no clear D gene. The CDR3 consists of 13 residues. V was pared by 3 bases and J by 4 bases, with 7 bases between. In germline, CDR1 is SNHLY, CDR2 FYNNEI. CDR3 in DNA: TGTGCCAGCAGTGAGAGGCGATACAATGAGCAGTTCTTC. It encodes CASSERRYNEQFF.

This clone was seen only once. The chain links TRBV14 to TRBJ1-1; D is unclear. This CDR3 has 14 amino acids. Germline CDR1 reads SGHDN; CDR2 reads FVKESK. Trimming took off 1 base at V and 1 base at J, with 7 bases between the two ends. CDR3 sequence reads: CASSQVARNTEAFF. For the CDR3, the DNA is TGTGCCAGCAGCCAAGTGGCCCGGAACACTGAAGCTTTCTTT.

This clone was found a few times. J is TRBJ1-1 and V is TRBV10-3; D may be TRBD1 (6 bases). Germline CDR1 reads ENHRY; CDR2 reads SYGVKD. V gave up 3 bases and J gave up 0 bases, with 11 bases separating them. The CDR3 consists of 15 residues. Written as DNA, the CDR3 is TGTGCCATCAGTGACCAGGGGTCCATGAACACTGAAGCTTTCTTT. This translates into CAISDQGSMNTEAFF.

The chain joins TRBV5-4 to TRBJ1-1; tentatively, D is TRBD1 (5 bases). CDR3 length: 17 residues. CDR1 is SGHNT and CDR2 is YYREEE in the germline V gene (reference sequence). Trimming cost V 0 bases and J 1 base, with 16 bases left between them. This CDR3 reads CASSLVFGGNKNTEAFF. The CDR3, as DNA: TGTGCCAGCAGCTTGGTCTTCGGGGGGAACAAGAACACTGAAGCTTTCTTT.

This sequence joins TRBV2 and TRBJ2-2, with D maybe TRBD2 (6 bases). V was clipped by 6 bases and J by 9 bases, with 17 bases between them. The CDR3 is 14 residues long. Germline V gene data show CDR1 as SNHLY and CDR2 as FYNNEI. CDR3 sequence: CASSLGTPTRELFF. The DNA of the CDR3 is TGTGCCAGCAGCCTCGGGACTCCGACTCGGGAGCTGTTTTTT. Combining the CDR3 with reference TRBV2 and TRBJ2-2 gives the whole variable domain EPEVTQTPSHQVTQMGQEVILRCVPISNHLYFYWYRQILGQKVEFLVSFYNNEISEKSEIFDDQFSVERPDGSNFTLKIRSTKLEDSAMYFCASSLGTPTRELFFGEGSRLTVL.

The genes are TRBV16 and TRBJ1-1; no clear D. V was clipped by 0 bases and J by 3 bases, with 8 bases between them. The CDR3 is 14 amino acids. The germline CDR1 and CDR2 sequences are KGHSY and FQNENV. CDR3 coding DNA: TGTGCCAGCAGCCAATCGTTCGGGGACACTGAAGCTTTCTTT. As protein: CASSQSFGDTEAFF.

The V gene is TRBV12-3 or TRBV12-4, the J gene TRBJ1-5; D is ambiguous. This CDR3 has 11 amino acids. The germline V and J ends were trimmed by 4 bases and 7 bases, with 5 bases remaining between them. The CDR3: CASSSGQPQHF. The CDR3 DNA reads as TGTGCCAGCAGTTCGGGGCAGCCCCAGCATTTT.

The V gene is TRBV5-1, the J gene TRBJ1-4; D remains unclear. From germline, CDR1 is SGHRS and CDR2 YFSETQ. Trimming removed 5 bases at V and 8 bases at J, with 7 bases between. This CDR3 is built from 11 residues. This CDR3 reads CASRAQEKLFF. DNA for the CDR3: TGCGCCAGCAGGGCCCAGGAAAAACTGTTTTTT.

This clone has only one observation. J is TRBJ2-7 and V is TRBV4-2; 10 bases line up with TRBD2. CDR3 length: 18 amino acids. V shed 1 base and J 2 bases; nucleotides not matched to a gene: 11. Germline CDR1 LGHNA, CDR2 YNFKEQ. The CDR3 coding sequence is TGTGCCAGCAGCCAAGTTCGGCTTAGCGGGGGGTTCACCTACGAGCAGTACTTC. Amino acid sequence: CASSQVRLSGGFTYEQYF.

The gene calls are TRBV18 and TRBJ2-7, with a tentative D call TRBD1 (6 bases). Trimming removed 3 bases at V and 7 bases at J, with 13 bases between. The CDR3 is 13 residues long. Germline V lookup: CDR1 KGHSH, CDR2 LQKENI. The CDR3 DNA sequence: TGTGCCAGCTCACCCGCAGGGGCGGTGGAGCAGTACGTC. Translating it yields CASSPAGAVEQYV.

This chain joins TRBV5-8 and TRBJ1-5; no reliable D call. From germline, CDR1 is SGHTS and CDR2 YDEGEE. Between the trimmed V and J ends, which lost 2 bases and 3 bases, there was a span of 12 bases. The CDR3 extends over 15 amino acids. As DNA, the CDR3 is TGTGCCAGCAGCTTCGTTTCAGATTACAATCAGCCCCAGCATTTT. As protein: CASSFVSDYNQPQHF.

This chain joins TRBV3-1 (or the pseudogene TRBV3-2) and TRBJ2-5; 8 nucleotides match TRBD1. This CDR3 contains 13 residues. With 10 bases clipped from V and 5 bases from J, the junction kept 9 bases outside the gene matches. Germline values: CDR1 LGHDT, CDR2 YNNKEL (reference sequence). CDR3 coding DNA: TGTGCCACCAAAAGGACAGGGATCGAGACCCAGTACTTC. Translation: CATKRTGIETQYF.

J is TRBJ2-7 and V is TRBV2; possible D gene TRBD1, 5 bases. CDR1 and CDR2 (germline): SNHLY, FYNNEI. The CDR3 runs 12 residues. The CDR3 reads CASSEGAGPQYV. DNA of the CDR3: TGTGCCAGCAGCGAAGGGGCAGGCCCGCAGTACGTC.

The chain is built from TRBV7-8 and TRBJ2-2, with no clear D. Trimming cost V 3 bases and J 4 bases, with 3 bases left between them. The CDR3 loop spans 12 amino acids. The germline gives CDR1 SGHVS, CDR2 FQNEAQ. CDR3 sequence (DNA): TGTGCCAGCAGCTTCTTCACCGGGGAGCTGTTTTTT. This encodes CASSFFTGELFF.

This sequence joins TRBV29-1 and TRBJ1-1, with D possibly matching TRBD1 (5 bases). Germline values: CDR1 SQVTM, CDR2 ANQGSEA. CDR3 size: 14 residues. Trimming removed 4 bases from V and 1 base from J, with 13 bases in between. CDR3 in amino acids: CSVGRGGGNTEAFF. CDR3 nucleotides: TGCAGCGTTGGCCGGGGCGGGGGGAACACTGAAGCTTTCTTT.

Here the CDR3 reads CASSTGGGYGYTF. CDR3 nucleotide sequence: TGTGCCAGCAGTACAGGGGGTGGCTATGGCTACACCTTC. V and J are TRBV12-3 or TRBV12-4 and TRBJ1-2; 8 bases match TRBD1. The CDR3 consists of 13 residues. Trimming took 5 bases from V and 4 from J; bases not matched to a gene: 3.

This clone was detected once. The chain employs TRBV6-5 and TRBJ2-4; 8 bases agree with TRBD2. V was pared by 6 bases and J by 7 bases, with 11 bases of the junction left unmatched. Looked up from germline, CDR1 is MNHEY and CDR2 is SVGAGI. This CDR3 is built from 15 residues. The CDR3 DNA reads TGTGCCAGCAGATCCCTCGGGGGGGAGGGGAACATTCAGTACTTC. Encoded protein: CASRSLGGEGNIQYF.

The chain uses TRBV6-5 and TRBJ1-2; TRBD1 is a possible D gene (5 bases). V dropped 5 bases and J dropped 4 bases, with 17 bases sitting between them. Germline V gene lookup returns CDR1 MNHEY and CDR2 SVGAGI. The CDR3 is 15 amino acids. The CDR3 DNA is TGTGCCAGCAGTAACCACGACAGCCGCTTCTATGGCTACACCTTC. Its translation is CASSNHDSRFYGYTF.

The rearrangement links TRBV5-1 to TRBJ2-2; D might be TRBD2 (6 bases). Deletions cut 3 bases from V and 3 bases from J, with 12 bases between. Germline assignment: CDR1 SGHRS and CDR2 YFSETQ. The CDR3 covers 15 residues. The CDR3 bases are TGCGCCAGCAGCTCGTGGGGGGTCGACACCGGGGAGCTGTTTTTT. As protein: CASSSWGVDTGELFF.

The chain uses TRBV28 and TRBJ2-1; 7 bases are a match to TRBD2. Unmatched junction bases numbered 12, after V lost 6 bases and J lost 4 bases. The CDR3 loop spans 16 amino acids. Germline CDR1 and CDR2: MDHEN and SYDVKM. As DNA, the CDR3 is TGTGCCAGCAGCTGGAGGGTAGCGGGTCTTTACAATGAGCAGTTCTTC. Protein: CASSWRVAGLYNEQFF.

Written as DNA, the CDR3 is TGTGCCAGCAGTTCCCGAGGGGGTGAAGCTTTCTTT. This encodes CASSSRGGEAFF. The chain has TRBV28 and TRBJ1-1; perhaps TRBD1 as D (6 bases). The CDR3 extends over 12 amino acids. Germline CDR1 reads MDHEN; CDR2 reads SYDVKM. Trimming cost V 4 bases and J 7 bases, with 10 bases left between them.